This entry lists 19 T cell receptor beta chains sequenced from one sample in a study of T-cell reconstitution after alpha-beta-depleted transplantation in children (TCRdb year 2016). Libraries were made using PCR. The listed sequencing device is Illumina HiSeq 2500. To normalize quantification of the TCRbeta repertoire, the TCR libraries were built with molecular barcoding that relied on unique molecular identifiers. The public reads were reprocessed in TCRdb via fastp at Q25 and MiXCR, keeping in-frame beta chains. All rows with the same CDR3 protein become a single entry with the most common DNA and genes. Present in this sample are fewer than 1 million distinct CDR3 sequences, 15% to 20% of which were seen just once. 5% of the sample lies in the top ten. Read against the paper, the sample's treatment or condition label means: allogeneic hematopoietic cell transplantation with graft depleted of TCRalphabeta T cells and CD19 B cells.

The sample here was PBMCs, mostly from graft donor cells, taken 360 days after TCRalphabeta/CD19-depleted stem cell transplant. These receptors were obtained from a male patient between 10 and 17 years old who had a stem cell transplant for acute lymphoblastic leukemia, so the T cells may come from the graft donor.

This clonotype came up a few times. The genes are TRBV2 and TRBJ1-1; D gene uncertain. The CDR3 extends over 14 amino acids. Per the germline V gene, CDR1 is SNHLY and CDR2 is FYNNEI. V lost 8 bases, J lost 1 base, and 14 bases lay in between. CDR3 region: CASLPLIRNTEAFF. As DNA, the CDR3 is TGTGCCAGCTTGCCTCTGATTCGGAACACTGAAGCTTTCTTT.

This clonotype was seen only a few times. The chain has TRBV4-2 and TRBJ2-2; 9 positions agree with TRBD2. The CDR3 sequence is 17 residues long. From germline, CDR1 is LGHNA and CDR2 YNFKEQ. Trimming at V came to 0 bases and at J to 6 bases, leaving 8 bases not matched to a gene. The CDR3 bases are TGTGCCAGCAGCCAAGATGGCAGCGGGAGGACCCCCGGGGAGCTGTTTTTT. Amino acids: CASSQDGSGRTPGELFF.

J is TRBJ1-2 and V is TRBV30, with D perhaps TRBD1 (5 bases). CDR3 length: 16 residues. Between the trimmed V and J ends, which lost 0 bases and 3 bases, there was a span of 17 bases. Germline lookup yields CDR1 GTSNPN and CDR2 SVGIG (reference sequence). The CDR3 protein is CAWSVCPRAFYYGYTF. Written as DNA, the CDR3 is TGTGCCTGGAGTGTATGTCCCAGGGCCTTCTACTATGGCTACACCTTC.

The rearrangement joins TRBV6-5 to TRBJ2-3; TRBD2 might be the D (5 bases). The germline gives CDR1 MNHEY, CDR2 SVGAGI. This CDR3 has 14 residues. Trimming stripped 3 bases from V and 3 bases from J, with 10 bases between. The CDR3 spells CASSYVGVTDTQYF. DNA of the CDR3: TGTGCCAGCAGTTATGTCGGGGTGACAGATACGCAGTATTTT.

This chain joins TRBV27 and TRBJ2-7; D unclear. Germline CDR1 and CDR2: MNHEY and SMNVEV (reference sequence). CDR3 size: 15 residues. The V gene lost 5 bases and the J gene lost 3 bases, with 17 bases spanning the gap. CDR3 in amino acids: CASSPLVRLDYEQYF. DNA for the CDR3: TGTGCCAGCAGTCCCCTCGTCCGATTGGACTACGAGCAGTACTTC.

The CDR3 DNA is TGCGCCAGCAGTGACCAGCGGAGAGAGACCCAGTACTTC. Amino acids: CASSDQRRETQYF. The J gene is TRBJ2-5, the V gene TRBV10-2, with D perhaps TRBD2 (5 bases). Germline V gene lookup returns CDR1 WSHSY and CDR2 SAAADI. The CDR3 covers 13 residues. Trimming shortened V by 3 bases and J by 4 bases, and 9 bases separated the two germline ends.

Only a few counts were recorded for this clonotype. This rearrangement joins TRBV6-4 to TRBJ2-7; D is undetermined. CDR3 length equals 13 residues. Germline loops: CDR1 MRHNA, CDR2 SNTAGT. The ends were cut back, 7 bases at V and 0 bases at J, with 10 bases in the middle. The CDR3 spells CASINWSSYEQYF. CDR3 nucleotide sequence: TGTGCCAGCATTAACTGGAGCTCCTACGAGCAGTACTTC.

Points on this clonotype: A much larger clone lies one base from this, so it may be a read error. A read error is likely, as this CDR3 ends without the conserved phenylalanine or tryptophan. This chain joins TRBV6-5 and TRBJ1-2, with D possibly TRBD1 on 5 matching bases. Trimming removed 7 bases at V and 7 bases at J, with 10 bases between. The CDR3 runs 11 residues. Germline V gives CDR1 MNHEY, CDR2 SVGAGI. The CDR3 loop reads CASNQGGGYTY. CDR3 coding DNA: TGTGCCAGCAACCAGGGAGGTGGCTACACCTAC.

This clonotype has a count of ten or more. The V call is TRBV2, the J call TRBJ2-4, with TRBD2 matching 7 bases. The germline V gene has CDR1 SNHLY and CDR2 FYNNEI. The V segment lost 7 bases and the J segment 1 base; nucleotides outside the gene matches: 4. The CDR3 loop spans 14 amino acids. CDR3 nucleotide sequence: TGTGCCAGCAATGGACTAGTCGCCAAAAACATTCAGTACTTC. Translation: CASNGLVAKNIQYF.

The rearrangement uses TRBV12-3 or TRBV12-4 and TRBJ2-1, with 11 positions matching TRBD2. The CDR3 is 16 residues long. Trimming removed 7 bases from V and 7 bases from J; junction bases left unmatched: 12. CDR3 loop: CASTKTSGIRGNEQFF. As DNA, the CDR3 is TGTGCCAGCACTAAGACTAGCGGGATACGGGGAAATGAGCAGTTCTTC.

The V and J genes are TRBV5-6 and TRBJ2-1, with 7 bases identical to TRBD2. There are 14 residues in the CDR3. Germline CDR1 SGHDT, CDR2 YYEEEE. The junction had 2 bases not matched to a gene; V was cut back by 5 bases and J by 0 bases. This chain's CDR3 is CASRREGSYNEQFF. Written as DNA, the CDR3 is TGTGCCAGCAGGAGGGAGGGCTCCTACAATGAGCAGTTCTTC. Full variable domain (rest looked up from reference TRBV5-6 and TRBJ2-1): DAGVTQSPTHLIKTRGQQVTLRCSPKSGHDTVSWYQQALGQGPQFIFQYYEEEERQRGNFPDRFSGHQFPNYSSELNVNALLLGDSALYLCASRREGSYNEQFFGPGTRLTVL.

The chain carries TRBV7-3 and TRBJ2-1; TRBD1 agrees at 7 bases. CDR1 is SGHTA and CDR2 is FQGTGA in the germline V gene. The CDR3 sequence is 17 residues long. V was clipped by 4 bases and J by 5 bases; unmatched bases: 14. This CDR3 reads CASSSAPRDSPHNEQFF. Written as DNA, the CDR3 is TGTGCCAGCAGCTCGGCCCCTAGGGACAGTCCCCACAATGAGCAGTTCTTC.

This clonotype occurred many times. The rearrangement joins TRBV12-3 or TRBV12-4 to TRBJ2-1; D is unresolved. The V and J ends lost 1 base and 12 bases respectively, with 10 bases between them. The CDR3 totals 12 residues. CDR3 sequence reads: CASSLVGVLQFF. The CDR3 DNA sequence: TGTGCCAGCAGTTTAGTCGGTGTCCTGCAGTTCTTC.

This chain connects TRBV25-1 to TRBJ1-2; D unresolved. The germline gives CDR1 MGHDK, CDR2 SYGVNS. V lost 6 bases and J 6 bases, leaving 17 bases between the germline ends. This CDR3 spans 14 amino acids. The DNA of the CDR3 is TGTGCCAGCAGCCCAACTTGGTCCGCCGATGGCTACACCTTC. The encoded protein is CASSPTWSADGYTF.

This clonotype has a handful of counts. The CDR3 spells CASSPRRTGGGTEAFF. The CDR3 region has the DNA TGCGCCAGCAGCCCGCGGCGGACAGGGGGGGGCACTGAAGCTTTCTTT. V usage is TRBV5-1 and J usage is TRBJ1-1; 10 positions agree with TRBD1. The CDR3 loop spans 16 amino acids. The germline V gene encodes CDR1 SGHRS and CDR2 YFSETQ. The V segment lost 4 bases and the J segment 4 bases; nucleotides outside the gene matches: 10.

V gene TRBV3-1 combines with J gene TRBJ1-3; maybe TRBD1 (5 bases). The CDR3 contains 16 residues. CDR1 LGHDT and CDR2 YNNKEL come from the germline V gene (reference sequence). Trimming took off 7 bases at V and 0 bases at J, with 16 bases between the two ends. CDR3 region: CASTTRGSLSGNTIYF. The CDR3 DNA is TGTGCCAGCACAACGAGGGGATCCCTCTCTGGAAACACCATATATTTT.

This clonotype was detected only a few times. The rearrangement links TRBV20-1 to TRBJ1-5, with D unclear. V was shortened by 6 bases and J by 1 base, with 7 bases between the two germline ends. CDR1 and CDR2 from the germline V gene are DFQATT and SNEGSKA (reference sequence). CDR3 length: 12 amino acids. CDR3 in DNA: TGCAGTGCCAGTCCAAGCAATCAGCCCCAGCATTTT. It specifies CSASPSNQPQHF.

V is TRBV6-2 or TRBV6-3 and J is TRBJ2-5; 10 nucleotides align to TRBD2. V lost 5 bases and J lost 4; bases outside the gene matches: 7. This CDR3 region has 15 residues. CDR1 and CDR2 from the germline V gene are MNHEY and SVGEGT. The CDR3 DNA follows: TGTGCCAGCAGTCGGACTAGCGGAACCTTAGAGACCCAGTACTTC. It specifies CASSRTSGTLETQYF.

V and J are TRBV27 and TRBJ2-6, with TRBD2 matching over 8 bases. Trimming cost V 5 bases and J 2 bases; bases outside gene matches: 11. Per germline, CDR1 MNHEY and CDR2 SMNVEV (reference sequence). This CDR3 region has 18 residues. The DNA of the CDR3 is TGTGCCAGCAGTCTCCGGGGGGGGCGCCTAACTGGGGCCAACGTCCTGACTTTC. Amino acids: CASSLRGGRLTGANVLTF.